The 28 T cell receptor beta chains given below trace back to one sample, sequenced in a study of molecular identifiers for immune sequencing clone quantification. TCRdb fed the PCR reads into MiXCR, producing one record per CDR3 protein. The data show some 320,000 distinct CDR3 sequences, roughly 23% seen once. The sample comprised naive CD8+ T cells from blood, with Jurkat cell RNA spiked in. The subset here: FACS-sorted CD8+CD4-CCR7+CD45RA+ naive T cells. The receptors come from a human donor in good health. Some libraries in this study had Jurkat cell RNA spiked in.

Remarks on this clonotype: It is likely a read error, because the conserved phenylalanine at the end of the CDR3 is missing. This sequence joins TRBV2 and TRBJ2-7, with D possibly being TRBD1 or TRBD2 (5 bases each). The germline V gene has CDR1 SNHLY and CDR2 FYNNEI. V was shortened by 2 bases and J by 2 bases, with 10 bases between the two germline ends. The CDR3 contains 14 residues. CDR3 protein: CASSERDGAYEQYL. The CDR3 nucleotides are TGTGCCAGCAGTGAAAGGGACGGAGCCTACGAGCAGTACCTC.

This clonotype was counted a few times. The rearrangement uses TRBV5-6 and TRBJ1-3, with D possibly being TRBD1 (5 bases). Germline CDR1 is SGHDT and CDR2 is YYEEEE. The CDR3 has 15 amino acids. V was shortened by 2 bases and J by 4 bases, with 13 bases between the two germline ends. DNA for the CDR3: TGTGCCAGCAGCTTTGTTTTGGGGCTCGGAAACACCATATATTTT. Encoded protein: CASSFVLGLGNTIYF.

This clonotype has only a few counts. This rearrangement joins TRBV25-1 to TRBJ2-3, with a tentative D call TRBD1 (5 bases). V lost 2 bases and J 3 bases, leaving 18 bases between the germline ends. The CDR3 has 17 amino acids. Germline CDR1 and CDR2: MGHDK and SYGVNS. Here the CDR3 DNA reads TGTGCCAGCAGTGAAGGGATTCGACAGATAGGAACAGATACGCAGTATTTT. As protein: CASSEGIRQIGTDTQYF.

Only a few counts were recorded for this clonotype. V is TRBV4-1 and J is TRBJ1-1; TRBD1 is a possible D gene (6 bases). CDR3 length equals 14 residues. Germline CDR1 and CDR2: MGHRA and YSYEKL. V was cut by 7 bases and J by 5 bases, with 17 bases left in between. CDR3 nucleotide sequence: TGCGCCAGCAACAAAGGGGGTCCGCGGACTGAAGCTTTCTTT. This codes for CASNKGGPRTEAFF.

As to this clonotype: This may be a read error: a much more frequent sequence differs by one nucleotide. The V gene is TRBV7-8, the J gene TRBJ2-6; D is possibly TRBD2 (6 bases). CDR3 length: 17 amino acids. Germline V lookup: CDR1 SGHVS, CDR2 FQNEAQ. Written as DNA, the CDR3 is TGTGCCAGCAGCTTTTCCCAAGCGGGCTCTGAGGCCAACGTCCTGACTTTC. It encodes CASSFSQAGSEANVLTF. The full variable domain, rest sourced from reference TRBV7-8 and TRBJ2-6, is GAGVSQSPRYKVAKRGQDVALRCDPISGHVSLFWYQQALGQGPEFLTYFQNEAQLDKSGLPSDRFFAERPEGSVSTLKIQRTQQEDSAVYLCASSFSQAGSEANVLTFGAGSRLTVL.

In this sample, this clonotype turned up many times. The chain is built from TRBV5-5 and TRBJ2-3, with 8 bases aligning to TRBD2. The CDR3 length is 16 residues. V was pared by 1 base and J by 4 bases, with 8 bases of the junction left unmatched. The germline CDR1 and CDR2 sequences are SGHKS and YYEKEE (reference sequence). The CDR3 DNA is TGTGCCAGCAGCTTGAGAGCCGGGAGGGGGGCAGATACGCAGTATTTT. Translated, it gives CASSLRAGRGADTQYF.

The CDR3 loop is CATLPPDRFYNEQFF. CDR3 in DNA: TGTGCCACCCTCCCTCCCGACAGGTTCTACAATGAGCAGTTCTTC. The gene calls are TRBV27 and TRBJ2-1; D possibly corresponds to TRBD1 (6 bases). CDR3 length: 15 amino acids. CDR1 is MNHEY, CDR2 SMNVEV, per germline (reference sequence). The V and J ends lost 10 bases and 3 bases respectively, with 19 bases between them.

This clonotype was counted a few times. J is TRBJ1-1 and V is TRBV30, with no clear D. The CDR3 covers 13 residues. From germline, CDR1 is GTSNPN and CDR2 SVGIG (reference sequence). V was clipped by 2 bases and J by 1 base, with 8 bases between them. This CDR3 is CAWSYTKNTEAFF. The CDR3 DNA reads TGTGCCTGGAGTTATACTAAGAACACTGAAGCTTTCTTT.

This clonotype was seen more than once but under ten times. The CDR3 DNA reads as TGTGCCAGCAGCGCGGGACCGACGGGCAATCAGCCCCAGCATTTT. Translated: CASSAGPTGNQPQHF. V usage is TRBV9 and J usage is TRBJ1-5, with D possibly TRBD1 on 5 matching bases. V lost 3 bases and J 2 bases, leaving 12 bases between the germline ends. CDR3 length equals 15 residues. Germline CDR1 and CDR2: SGDLS and YYNGEE.

This clonotype was counted between two and nine times. Relative to the germline gene, one junction end is altered; a read error may explain this. V and J are TRBV5-3 and TRBJ1-1; D is possibly TRBD1 (6 bases). Being an ORF, TRBV5-3 has a function that is uncertain. CDR3 length equals 14 residues. The CDR3 here is CTSSLGQINTEAFF. In nucleotides, the CDR3 is TGTACCAGCAGCTTAGGACAGATAAACACTGAAGCTTTCTTT.

This clonotype was observed many times. The chain recombines TRBV5-6 with TRBJ2-1; D is unresolved. Deletions cut 0 bases from V and 2 bases from J, with 9 bases between. The CDR3 sequence is 15 residues long. Germline lookup yields CDR1 SGHDT and CDR2 YYEEEE. CDR3 coding DNA: TGTGCCAGCAGCTTGGATCCTGGTCCCTACAATGAGCAGTTCTTC. Amino acid sequence: CASSLDPGPYNEQFF. Supplemented by reference TRBV5-6 and TRBJ2-1, the full variable domain reads DAGVTQSPTHLIKTRGQQVTLRCSPKSGHDTVSWYQQALGQGPQFIFQYYEEEERQRGNFPDRFSGHQFPNYSSELNVNALLLGDSALYLCASSLDPGPYNEQFFGPGTRLTVL.

A few counts support this clonotype. This chain uses TRBV4-3 with TRBJ2-2; D uncertain. Per the germline V gene, CDR1 is LGHNA and CDR2 is YSLEER. V was clipped by 2 bases and J by 2 bases, with 21 bases between them. This CDR3 contains 19 residues. The CDR3 spells CASSQYLARSTLNTGELFF. The CDR3 DNA follows: TGCGCCAGCAGCCAATATCTGGCCCGTTCCACCCTTAACACCGGGGAGCTGTTTTTT.

A remark on this clonotype: With a much larger clone just one base away, this may be a read error. Because the CDR3 is missing its conserved closing phenylalanine or tryptophan, this is likely a read error. The CDR3 DNA sequence: TGTGCCAGCAGCCACAACCCAGGGACCAAAAACATTCAGTACTCC. Translation: CASSHNPGTKNIQYS. The chain carries TRBV7-6 and TRBJ2-4; a possible D gene is TRBD1 (5 bases). Germline-derived CDR1 and CDR2 are SGHVS and FNYEAQ. CDR3 size: 15 residues. V lost 5 bases and J 2 bases, leaving 13 bases between the germline ends.

As for this clonotype: Given a much more abundant clone one base away, this may be a read error. This chain connects TRBV12-5 to TRBJ1-1, with D tentatively TRBD1 (5 bases). CDR3 length: 13 amino acids. In germline, CDR1 is LGHNT, CDR2 FRNRAP. Trimming removed 6 bases at V and 0 bases at J, with 8 bases between. The CDR3 region has the DNA TGTGCTAGTGGGGGGGTTATGAACACTGAAGCTTTCTTT. This codes for CASGGVMNTEAFF.

This clonotype was recorded once. This may stem from a read error, because a much larger clone lies one nucleotide away. J is TRBJ2-2 and V is TRBV7-9; the D gene is possibly TRBD2 (6 bases). This CDR3 contains 13 residues. Germline V gene lookup returns CDR1 SEHNR and CDR2 FQNEAQ (reference sequence). CDR3 sequence reads: CAGSPGGTGELFF. In DNA, the CDR3 is TGTGCCGGCAGCCCCGGGGGCACCGGGGAGCTGTTTTTT.

This clonotype was observed at least ten times. The V gene is TRBV9, the J gene TRBJ1-5; D is perhaps TRBD1 (6 bases). Germline V CDR1 and CDR2: SGDLS, YYNGEE. The CDR3 runs 16 residues. Trimming took 0 bases from V and 3 from J, leaving 13 bases between them. CDR3 region: CASSVDGGAPNQPQHF. CDR3 nucleotide sequence: TGTGCCAGCAGCGTAGATGGGGGGGCCCCCAATCAGCCCCAGCATTTT. Drawing the rest from reference TRBV9 and TRBJ1-5, the complete variable domain is DSGVTQTPKHLITATGQRVTLRCSPRSGDLSVYWYQQSLDQGLQFLIQYYNGEERAKGNILERFSAQQFPDLHSELNLSSLELGDSALYFCASSVDGGAPNQPQHFGDGTRLSIL.

The table lists this clonotype with many counts. The J gene is TRBJ2-5, the V gene TRBV7-6; D may be TRBD2 (5 bases). This CDR3 contains 15 residues. Trimming left V 5 bases short and J 2 bases short, with 15 bases between. The germline CDR1 and CDR2 sequences are SGHVS and FNYEAQ. The CDR3 sequence: CASSLKLGRQETQYF. As DNA, the CDR3 is TGTGCCAGCAGCCTCAAACTAGGACGACAAGAGACCCAGTACTTC.

This clonotype was recorded many times. V is TRBV14 and J is TRBJ2-7; weak D call: TRBD2 (5 bases). With 3 bases removed from V and 4 bases from J, the gap between germline ends came to 13 bases. From germline, CDR1 is SGHDN and CDR2 FVKESK. This CDR3 comprises 14 residues. CDR3 DNA: TGTGCCAGCAGCCAGGGAGCCTACTGGTACGAGCAGTACTTC. It translates to CASSQGAYWYEQYF.

The rearrangement uses TRBV24-1 and TRBJ2-1; D is uncertain. The germline V gene encodes CDR1 KGHDR and CDR2 SFDVKD. V was cut by 3 bases and J by 10 bases, with 6 bases left in between. This CDR3 contains 11 residues. Here the CDR3 reads CATSDALEQFF. In DNA form, the CDR3 reads TGTGCCACCAGTGATGCCCTCGAGCAGTTCTTC.

V is TRBV4-1 and J is TRBJ2-1; 12 bases are a match to TRBD1. The junction had 4 bases not matched to a gene; V was cut back by 3 bases and J by 7 bases. The V gene's germline CDR1 is MGHRA and CDR2 YSYEKL. There are 15 residues in the CDR3. The DNA for the CDR3 is TGCGCCAGCAGCCATGGGGACAGGGGGCAGAATGAGCAGTTCTTC. Translated: CASSHGDRGQNEQFF.

This clonotype occurred a few times. Here the CDR3 reads CASSEDGSYNEQFF. CDR3 nucleotide sequence: TGTGCCAGCAGTGAAGACGGATCCTACAATGAGCAGTTCTTC. The chain has TRBV2 and TRBJ2-1; D is uncertain. This CDR3 has 14 residues. V was pared by 1 base and J by 1 base, with 5 bases between. CDR1 and CDR2 from the germline V gene are SNHLY and FYNNEI. The full variable domain, its missing parts supplied by reference TRBV2 and TRBJ2-1, is EPEVTQTPSHQVTQMGQEVILRCVPISNHLYFYWYRQILGQKVEFLVSFYNNEISEKSEIFDDQFSVERPDGSNFTLKIRSTKLEDSAMYFCASSEDGSYNEQFFGPGTRLTVL.

A remark on this clonotype: Germline is not matched at one junction end, which may reflect a read error. This chain links TRBV6-1 with TRBJ2-2, with D possibly being TRBD1 (6 bases). The CDR3 totals 15 residues. Germline assignment: CDR1 MNHNS and CDR2 SASEGT. The chain's CDR3 is CARSPYRDGTGELFF. CDR3 in DNA: TGTGCCCGCAGTCCTTACAGGGATGGCACCGGGGAGCTGTTTTTT.

At least ten counts were recorded for this clonotype. The chain couples TRBV7-9 to TRBJ2-7, with 10 bases aligning to TRBD2. The germline V gene encodes CDR1 SEHNR and CDR2 FQNEAQ (reference sequence). Germline trimming cut 6 bases from V and 9 bases from J; bases unmatched to any gene: 5. This CDR3 is built from 12 residues. For the CDR3, the DNA is TGTGCCAGCAGAAACCTAGCGGGAGTGCAGTACTTC. Encoded protein: CASRNLAGVQYF.

Turning to this clonotype: This sequence may be a read error, since a much larger clone differs from it by one base. In this CDR3 the conserved last residue, phenylalanine or tryptophan, is missing, so a read error is likely. The chain joins TRBV4-3 to TRBJ2-7; 7 bases line up with TRBD2. CDR3 length: 13 amino acids. Germline-derived CDR1 and CDR2 are LGHNA and YSLEER. Unmatched junction bases numbered 5, after V lost 5 bases and J lost 4 bases. CDR3 protein: CASSTGTKYEQYL. The CDR3 nucleotides read TGCGCCAGCAGCACCGGGACTAAGTACGAGCAGTACCTC.

Details on this clonotype: This clone may be a read error of a much larger clone one base away. The V and J genes are TRBV2 and TRBJ2-3, with D unresolved. Germline CDR1 reads SNHLY; CDR2 reads FYNNEI. This CDR3 has 15 amino acids. The chain's CDR3 is CAGSEVAGSTDTQYF. In DNA, the CDR3 is TGTGCCGGCAGTGAAGTGGCAGGTAGCACAGATACGCAGTATTTT.

This clonotype was counted ten times or more. The V call is TRBV7-9, the J call TRBJ2-2, with 8 nucleotides matching TRBD1. The junction had 3 bases not matched to a gene; V was cut back by 5 bases and J by 1 base. This CDR3 has 15 amino acids. Germline CDR1 reads SEHNR; CDR2 reads FQNEAQ (reference sequence). The CDR3, as DNA: TGTGCCAGCAGCCCTGGACAGGGGAACACCGGGGAGCTGTTTTTT. The encoded protein is CASSPGQGNTGELFF.

A few counts support this clonotype. This rearrangement joins TRBV4-1 to TRBJ2-3; tentative D call: TRBD2 (6 bases). V was trimmed by 8 bases and J by 1 base, leaving 13 bases between them. Germline V gene data show CDR1 as MGHRA and CDR2 as YSYEKL. CDR3 size: 14 residues. The CDR3 here is CASQRLVGTDTQYF. CDR3 nucleotide sequence: TGCGCCAGCCAGAGACTAGTTGGCACAGATACGCAGTATTTT.

V is TRBV20-1 and J is TRBJ2-3, with 9 bases lining up with TRBD2. Germline CDR1 and CDR2: DFQATT and SNEGSKA (reference sequence). The CDR3 contains 17 residues. With 0 bases clipped from V and 2 bases from J, the junction kept 9 bases outside the gene matches. The CDR3 is CSARDPLAGPNTDTQYF. The CDR3 DNA is TGCAGTGCTAGAGATCCCCTAGCGGGACCCAACACAGATACGCAGTATTTT.